This T cell receptor beta chain was captured in a study of blood T cell repertoires in COVID-19. Study in general: The United States, Italy and Spain were the sources of the acute and convalescent COVID-19 samples. The analysed material was cDNA or gDNA that came from T cells, B-cell-depleted T cells, or PBMCs.

Authors' processing steps: Amplification with reference gene primers provided the estimates of nucleated cell counts. The method was immunoSEQ multiplex PCR; TCRdb's version includes in-frame clones alone and lacks a portion of them. V, J and clone size derive from that table, while D and trimming were established from the DNA sequence. Among fewer than 70,000 clones, more than 80% were seen once, and the ten largest hold around a tenth. Germline CDR1 and CDR2: WSHSY and SAAADI. Trimming took off 8 bases at V and 9 bases at J, with 5 bases between the two ends. The CDR3 length is 9 residues. V is TRBV10-2 and J is TRBJ1-5; D uncertain. The TCR originated in a woman older than 75 with active COVID-19. Input material: peripheral blood. CDR3 in amino acids: CASGRPQHF. The CDR3 DNA is TGCGCCAGCGGGCGGCCCCAGCATTTT.